This T cell receptor (beta chain) came from a study of OX40 agonist ivuxolimab in advanced cancers. Study as a whole: Ivuxolimab doses were 0.01, 0.1, 0.3, 1.5, 3 or 10 mg/kg every 2 weeks. The dose-escalation group included hepatocellular carcinoma, melanoma, renal cell carcinoma and head and neck cancer. Previous treatment with anti-PD-1, anti-PD-L1 or anti-CTLA-4 therapy was allowed; approximately 40% had received some.

This clone was counted between two and nine times. The CDR3 is 16 amino acids. Trimming took off 4 bases at V and 0 bases at J, with 13 bases between the two ends. From germline, CDR1 is LNHDA and CDR2 SQIVND (reference sequence). Clones were read by immunoSEQ multiplex PCR, and TCRdb kept only the in-frame ones, dropping some. The sample lists fewer than 70,000 clones; about 89% were seen once. Sequences were derived from CD4+ or CD8+ T cells sorted from blood, sampled in a trial of the OX40 agonist ivuxolimab. The sequence came from an adult with an advanced solid tumor such as melanoma, head and neck, liver or kidney cancer. The chain recombines TRBV19 with TRBJ1-5, with D possibly matching TRBD1 (5 bases). The CDR3 region has the DNA TGTGCCAGTAGTACGTCGGGACCCTATAGCAATCAGCCCCAGCATTTT. As protein: CASSTSGPYSNQPQHF.